This paragraph reports one T cell receptor (beta chain). Time point specified: healthy volunteer bleed at 2 weeks. Total RNA came from unfractionated whole blood. The data belong to a study of human T cells and chemical hapten exposure. Study summary: Largely, small differences in pooled library volume made per-sample TCR yields vary.

The study's library attached unique molecular identifiers to single cDNA molecules. In the study's own analysis: There were a median of approximately 88,000 TCRs per sample, with a range from roughly 23,224 to 690,600. TCRdb re-called the RACE reads through MiXCR, storing one row per CDR3 protein. TCRdb, not the authors, supplied the V and J calls. This table has roughly 130,000 distinct CDR3 sequences, approximately 8.3% appearing once. CDR1 is MNHEY and CDR2 is SVGAGI in the germline V gene. V lost 0 bases and J lost 6, with 15 bases in between. The CDR3 has 16 residues. Sequences were obtained from whole blood. The source is a male donor in good health. Some clones in this sample may be carry-over from other donors' samples. The chain uses TRBV6-5 and TRBJ1-5; the D gene is possibly TRBD1 (5 bases). In nucleotides, the CDR3 is TGTGCCAGCAGTTACTCAGGAACTGTGGGGGGTCAGCCCCAGCATTTT. The encoded protein is CASSYSGTVGGQPQHF.